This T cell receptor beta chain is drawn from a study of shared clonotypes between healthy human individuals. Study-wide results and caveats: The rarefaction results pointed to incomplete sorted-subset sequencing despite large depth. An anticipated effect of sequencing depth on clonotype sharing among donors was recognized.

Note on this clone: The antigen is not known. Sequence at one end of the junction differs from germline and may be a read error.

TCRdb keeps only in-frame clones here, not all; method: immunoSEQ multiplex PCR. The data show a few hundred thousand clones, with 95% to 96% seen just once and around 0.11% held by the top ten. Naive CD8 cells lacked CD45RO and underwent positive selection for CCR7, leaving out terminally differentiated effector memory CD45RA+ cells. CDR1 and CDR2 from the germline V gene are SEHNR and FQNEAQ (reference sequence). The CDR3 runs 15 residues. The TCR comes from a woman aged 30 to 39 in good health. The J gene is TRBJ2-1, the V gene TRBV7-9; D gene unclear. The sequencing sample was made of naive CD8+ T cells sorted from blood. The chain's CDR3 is CASSPRVRLYNGQFF. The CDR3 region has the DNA TGTGCCAGCAGCCCCCGAGTGCGGCTCTACAATGGGCAGTTCTTC.